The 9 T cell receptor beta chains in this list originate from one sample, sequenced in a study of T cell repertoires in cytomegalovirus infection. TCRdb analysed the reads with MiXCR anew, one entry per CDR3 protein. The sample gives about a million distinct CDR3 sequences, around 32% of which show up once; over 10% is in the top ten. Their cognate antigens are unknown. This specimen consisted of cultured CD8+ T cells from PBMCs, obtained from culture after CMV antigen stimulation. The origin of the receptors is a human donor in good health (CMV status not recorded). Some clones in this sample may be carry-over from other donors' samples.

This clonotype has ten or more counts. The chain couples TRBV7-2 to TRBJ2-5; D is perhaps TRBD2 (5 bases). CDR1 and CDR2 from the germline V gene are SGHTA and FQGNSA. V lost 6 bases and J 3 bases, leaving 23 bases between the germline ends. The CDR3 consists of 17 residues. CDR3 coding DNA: TGTGCCAGCAGAGGACTGAAATTGACCCCAATAGAAGAGACCCAGTACTTC. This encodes CASRGLKLTPIEETQYF. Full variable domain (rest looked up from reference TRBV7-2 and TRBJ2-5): GAGVSQSPSNKVTEKGKDVELRCDPISGHTALYWYRQSLGQGLEFLIYFQGNSAPDKSGLPSDRFSAERTGGSVSTLTIQRTQQEDSAVYLCASRGLKLTPIEETQYFGPGTRLLVL.

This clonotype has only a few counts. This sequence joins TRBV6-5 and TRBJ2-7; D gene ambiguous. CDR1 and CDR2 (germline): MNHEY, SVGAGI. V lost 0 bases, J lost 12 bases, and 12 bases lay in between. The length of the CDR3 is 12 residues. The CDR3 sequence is CASSYSMKAWYF. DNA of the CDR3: TGTGCCAGCAGTTACTCGATGAAGGCCTGGTACTTC.

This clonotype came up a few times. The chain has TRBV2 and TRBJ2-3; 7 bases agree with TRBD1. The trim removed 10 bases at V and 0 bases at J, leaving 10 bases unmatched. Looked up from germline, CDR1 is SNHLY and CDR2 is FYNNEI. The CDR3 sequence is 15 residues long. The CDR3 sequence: CATESGTDSTDTQYF. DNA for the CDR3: TGTGCCACCGAGTCCGGGACAGATAGCACAGATACGCAGTATTTT.

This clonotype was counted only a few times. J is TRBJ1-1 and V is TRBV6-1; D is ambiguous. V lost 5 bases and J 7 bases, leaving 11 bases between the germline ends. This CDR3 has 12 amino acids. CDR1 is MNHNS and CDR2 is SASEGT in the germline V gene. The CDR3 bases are TGTGCCAGCAGTTCGGACCTTATTGAAGCTTTCTTT. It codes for CASSSDLIEAFF.

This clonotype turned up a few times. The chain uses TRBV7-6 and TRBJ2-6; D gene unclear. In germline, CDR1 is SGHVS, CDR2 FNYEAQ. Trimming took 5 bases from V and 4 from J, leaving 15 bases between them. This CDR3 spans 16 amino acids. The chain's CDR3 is CASSTRIPGGANVLTF. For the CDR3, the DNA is TGTGCCAGCAGCACACGGATCCCGGGCGGGGCCAACGTCCTGACTTTC. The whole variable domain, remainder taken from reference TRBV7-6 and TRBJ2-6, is GAGVSQSPRYKVTKRGQDVALRCDPISGHVSLYWYRQALGQGPEFLTYFNYEAQQDKSGLPNDRFSAERPEGSISTLTIQRTEQRDSAMYRCASSTRIPGGANVLTFGAGSRLTVL.

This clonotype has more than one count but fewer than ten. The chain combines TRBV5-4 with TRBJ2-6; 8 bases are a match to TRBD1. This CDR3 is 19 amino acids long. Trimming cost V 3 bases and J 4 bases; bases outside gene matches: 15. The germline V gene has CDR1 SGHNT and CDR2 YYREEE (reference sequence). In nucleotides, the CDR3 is TGTGCCAGCAGCTACCTCCCGGGACAGGTCCCGGGGGGGGCCAACGTCCTGACTTTC. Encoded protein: CASSYLPGQVPGGANVLTF.

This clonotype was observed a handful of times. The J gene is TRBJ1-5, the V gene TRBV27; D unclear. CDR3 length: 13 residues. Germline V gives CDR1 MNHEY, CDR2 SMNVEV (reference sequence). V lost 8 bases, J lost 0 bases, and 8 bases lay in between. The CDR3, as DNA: TGTGCCAGCGGGTACGGTAGCAATCAGCCCCAGCATTTT. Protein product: CASGYGSNQPQHF.

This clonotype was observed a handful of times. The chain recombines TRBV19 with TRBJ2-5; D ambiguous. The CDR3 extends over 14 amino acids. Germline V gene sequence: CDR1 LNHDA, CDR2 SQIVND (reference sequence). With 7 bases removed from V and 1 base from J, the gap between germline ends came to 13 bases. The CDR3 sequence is CASTPHDPQETQYF. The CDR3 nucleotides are TGTGCCAGTACCCCGCACGACCCCCAAGAGACCCAGTACTTC.

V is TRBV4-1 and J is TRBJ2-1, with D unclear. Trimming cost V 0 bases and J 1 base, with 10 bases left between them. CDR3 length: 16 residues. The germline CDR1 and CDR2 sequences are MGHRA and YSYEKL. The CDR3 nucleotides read TGCGCCAGCAGCCAAGATTGGGCCGAGTCCTACAATGAGCAGTTCTTC. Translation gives CASSQDWAESYNEQFF.